The 4 T cell receptor beta chains below all came from one sample that was sequenced in a study of blood T cell repertoires in COVID-19. The method was immunoSEQ multiplex PCR; TCRdb's version includes in-frame clones alone and lacks a portion of them. The table records 60,000 to 70,000 clones, roughly nine tenths of them present only once. The sample consisted of peripheral blood. All receptors come from a man aged 50 to 60 with active COVID-19.

The J gene is TRBJ1-6, the V gene TRBV6-5; D is ambiguous. The CDR3 runs to 15 residues. Trimming stripped 2 bases from V and 1 base from J, with 6 bases between. CDR1 is MNHEY and CDR2 is SVGAGI in the germline V gene. The CDR3 loop is CASSYAGSYNSPLHF. The CDR3 nucleotides read TGTGCCAGCAGTTACGCGGGGTCCTATAATTCACCCCTCCACTTT.

The chain recombines TRBV5-5 with TRBJ2-6; TRBD1 aligns across 7 bases. Germline V gene sequence: CDR1 SGHKS, CDR2 YYEKEE (reference sequence). V trimming: 4 bases; J trimming: 0 bases; junction bases outside the gene matches: 10. The CDR3 extends over 18 amino acids. This chain's CDR3 is CASSETGFGYSGANVLTF. CDR3 nucleotides: TGTGCCAGCAGCGAGACAGGGTTCGGGTACTCTGGGGCCAACGTCCTGACTTTC.

In regard to this clone: The junction shows a germline mismatch at one end, possibly a read error. The V gene is TRBV18, the J gene TRBJ1-6; D ambiguous. CDR3 size: 16 residues. The germline gives CDR1 KGHSH, CDR2 LQKENI. The CDR3 protein is CASSPERRAYTSPLHF. In nucleotides, the CDR3 is TGTGCCAGCTCACCAGAGAGGAGGGCCTATACTTCACCCCTCCACTTT.

The chain carries TRBV24-1 and TRBJ2-5; 13 bases are shared with TRBD2. The J segment lost 0 bases and the V segment lost 4 bases, leaving 4 bases of the junction unmatched. The germline gives CDR1 KGHDR, CDR2 SFDVKD. The CDR3 spans 17 residues. The CDR3 protein is CATSDRTSGGYQETQYF. The CDR3 region has the DNA TGTGCCACCAGTGACAGGACTAGCGGGGGATACCAAGAGACCCAGTACTTC.